This T cell receptor (beta chain) was captured by sequencing in a study of T cell responses to AZD1222 COVID-19 vaccine. From germline, CDR1 is MNHNY and CDR2 SVGAGI (reference sequence). The CDR3 is made up of 19 amino acids. V was clipped by 5 bases and J by 2 bases, with 25 bases between them. Sequencing was performed with immunoSEQ multiplex PCR; in TCRdb, only in-frame clones are kept and a portion is missing. The data show approximately 220,000 clones, 85% to 95% seen once. This material consisted of peripheral blood, taken on day 0 of MenACWY control vaccination. The chain has TRBV6-6 and TRBJ1-5; D is possibly TRBD1 (6 bases). The sequence came from an adult in good health. CDR3 sequence: CASSPPAGAGASGNQPQHF. The CDR3 DNA reads TGTGCCAGCAGTCCCCCAGCGGGCGCAGGGGCTTCCGGCAATCAGCCCCAGCATTTT.